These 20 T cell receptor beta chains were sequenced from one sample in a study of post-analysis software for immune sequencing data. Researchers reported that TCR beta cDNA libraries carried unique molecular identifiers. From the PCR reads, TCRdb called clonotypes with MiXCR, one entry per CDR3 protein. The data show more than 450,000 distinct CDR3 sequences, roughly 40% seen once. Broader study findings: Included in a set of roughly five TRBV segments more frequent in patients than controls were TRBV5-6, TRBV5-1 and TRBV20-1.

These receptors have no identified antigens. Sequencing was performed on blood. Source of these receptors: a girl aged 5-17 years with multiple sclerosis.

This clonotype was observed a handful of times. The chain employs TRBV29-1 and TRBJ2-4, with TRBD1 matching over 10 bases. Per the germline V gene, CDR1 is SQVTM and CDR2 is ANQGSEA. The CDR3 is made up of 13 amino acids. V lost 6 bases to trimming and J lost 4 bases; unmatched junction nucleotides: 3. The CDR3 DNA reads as TGCAGCGTGAGGGACAGGGGTAAAAACATTCAGTACTTC. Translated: CSVRDRGKNIQYF.

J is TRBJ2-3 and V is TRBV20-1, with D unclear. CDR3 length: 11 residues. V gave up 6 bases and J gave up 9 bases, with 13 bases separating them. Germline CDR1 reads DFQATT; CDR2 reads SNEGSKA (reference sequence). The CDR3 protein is CSAAPTGTQYF. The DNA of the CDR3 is TGCAGTGCCGCTCCGACCGGAACGCAGTATTTT.

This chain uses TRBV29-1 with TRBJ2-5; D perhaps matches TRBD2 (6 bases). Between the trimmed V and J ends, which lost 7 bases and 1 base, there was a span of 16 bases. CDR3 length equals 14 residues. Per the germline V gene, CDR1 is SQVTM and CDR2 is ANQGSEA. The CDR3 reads CSERILGGQETQYF. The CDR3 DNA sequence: TGCAGCGAACGAATTCTGGGGGGCCAAGAGACCCAGTACTTC.

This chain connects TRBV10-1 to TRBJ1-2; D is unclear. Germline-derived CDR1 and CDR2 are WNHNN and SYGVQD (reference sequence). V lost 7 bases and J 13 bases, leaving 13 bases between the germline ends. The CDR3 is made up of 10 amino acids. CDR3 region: CASTPPVVTF. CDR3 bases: TGCGCCAGCACTCCCCCGGTGGTCACCTTC.

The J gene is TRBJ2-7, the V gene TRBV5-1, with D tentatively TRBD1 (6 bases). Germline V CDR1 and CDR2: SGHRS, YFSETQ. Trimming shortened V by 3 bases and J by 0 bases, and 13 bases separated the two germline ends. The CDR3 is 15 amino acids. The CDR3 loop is CASSWMDSLSYEQYF. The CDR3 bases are TGCGCCAGCAGCTGGATGGACAGTCTCTCCTACGAGCAGTACTTC.

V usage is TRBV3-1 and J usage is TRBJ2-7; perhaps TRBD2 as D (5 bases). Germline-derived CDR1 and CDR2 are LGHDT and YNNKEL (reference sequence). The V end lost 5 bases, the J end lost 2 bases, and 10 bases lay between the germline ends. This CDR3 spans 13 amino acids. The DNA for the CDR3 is TGTGCCAGCAGCTTCGGGGATCCCTACGAGCAGTACTTC. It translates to CASSFGDPYEQYF.

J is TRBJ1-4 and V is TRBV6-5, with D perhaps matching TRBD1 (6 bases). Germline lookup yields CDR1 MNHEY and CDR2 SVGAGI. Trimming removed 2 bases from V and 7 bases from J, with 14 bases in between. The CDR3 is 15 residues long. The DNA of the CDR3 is TGTGCCAGCAGTTACGGGGGGGCTGGGGGTGAAAAACTGTTTTTT. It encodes CASSYGGAGGEKLFF.

CDR3 DNA: TGTGCCAGCAAGTCTCTGGCAGGGTACCAAGAGACCCAGTACTTC. Translating gives CASKSLAGYQETQYF. The chain is built from TRBV12-3 or TRBV12-4 and TRBJ2-5; a weak D match, TRBD1 (5 bases). The CDR3 is 15 residues long. Trimming removed 7 bases at V and 0 bases at J, with 15 bases between.

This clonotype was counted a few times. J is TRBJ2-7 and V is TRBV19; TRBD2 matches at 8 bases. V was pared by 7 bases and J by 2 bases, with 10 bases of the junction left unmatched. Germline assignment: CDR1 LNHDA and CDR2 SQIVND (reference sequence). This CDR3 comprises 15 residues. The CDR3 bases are TGTGCCAGTACCATCGGGGGGGCGAGGACCTACGAGCAGTACTTC. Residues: CASTIGGARTYEQYF.

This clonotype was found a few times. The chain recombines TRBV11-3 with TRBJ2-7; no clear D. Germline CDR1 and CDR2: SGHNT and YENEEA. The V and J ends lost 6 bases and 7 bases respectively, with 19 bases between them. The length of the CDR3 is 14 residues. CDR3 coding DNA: TGTGCCAGCAGTCCATTCTCCCCCCGTGAGGAGCAGTACTTC. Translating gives CASSPFSPREEQYF.

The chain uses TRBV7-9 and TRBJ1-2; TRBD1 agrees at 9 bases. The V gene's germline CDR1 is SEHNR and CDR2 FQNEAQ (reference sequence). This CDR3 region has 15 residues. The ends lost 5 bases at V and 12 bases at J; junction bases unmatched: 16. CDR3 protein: CASSGWTGEKDGNTF. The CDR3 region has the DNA TGTGCCAGCAGCGGCTGGACAGGGGAAAAAGACGGCAACACCTTC.

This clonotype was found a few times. This CDR3 is CASSPAGSGDTQYF. The CDR3 region has the DNA TGTGCCAGCAGCCCAGCGGGATCAGGAGATACGCAGTATTTT. The genes are TRBV7-2 and TRBJ2-3, with 7 bases identical to TRBD2. V dropped 5 bases and J dropped 5; count of bases not matched to a gene: 7. The CDR3 totals 14 residues. Germline CDR1 SGHTA, CDR2 FQGNSA.

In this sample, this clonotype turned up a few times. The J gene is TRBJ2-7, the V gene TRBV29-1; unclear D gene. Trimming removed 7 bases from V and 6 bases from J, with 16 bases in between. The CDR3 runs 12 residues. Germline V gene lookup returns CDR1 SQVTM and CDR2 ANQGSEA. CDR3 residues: CSAADGFSEQYF. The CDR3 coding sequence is TGCAGCGCCGCGGACGGGTTCTCCGAGCAGTACTTC.

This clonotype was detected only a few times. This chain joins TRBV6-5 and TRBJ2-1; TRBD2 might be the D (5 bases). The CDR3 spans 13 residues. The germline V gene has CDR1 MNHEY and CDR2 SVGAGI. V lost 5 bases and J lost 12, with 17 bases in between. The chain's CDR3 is CASSPNEGSRQFF. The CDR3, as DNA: TGTGCCAGCAGTCCTAACGAGGGTTCGCGGCAGTTCTTC.

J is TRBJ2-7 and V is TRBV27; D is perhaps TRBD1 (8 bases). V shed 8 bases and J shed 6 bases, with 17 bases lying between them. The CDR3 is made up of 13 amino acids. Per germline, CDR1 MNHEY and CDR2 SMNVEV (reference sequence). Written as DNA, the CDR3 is TGTGCCAGCGGTGGACAGGGAGGGTGCGAGCAGTACTTC. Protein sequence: CASGGQGGCEQYF.

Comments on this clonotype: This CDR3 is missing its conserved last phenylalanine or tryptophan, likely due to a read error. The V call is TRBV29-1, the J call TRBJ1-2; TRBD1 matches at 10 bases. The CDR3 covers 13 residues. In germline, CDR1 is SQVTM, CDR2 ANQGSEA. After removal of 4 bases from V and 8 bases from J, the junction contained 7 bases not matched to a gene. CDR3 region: CSVGRDRGAGYTV. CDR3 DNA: TGCAGCGTTGGCAGGGACAGGGGTGCAGGCTACACCGTC.

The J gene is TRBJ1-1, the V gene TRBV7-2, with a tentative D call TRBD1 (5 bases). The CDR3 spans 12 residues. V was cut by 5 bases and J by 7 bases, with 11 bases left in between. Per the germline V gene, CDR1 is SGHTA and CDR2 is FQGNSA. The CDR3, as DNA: TGTGCCAGCAGCCTACGGGACTTTGAAGCTTTCTTT. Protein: CASSLRDFEAFF.

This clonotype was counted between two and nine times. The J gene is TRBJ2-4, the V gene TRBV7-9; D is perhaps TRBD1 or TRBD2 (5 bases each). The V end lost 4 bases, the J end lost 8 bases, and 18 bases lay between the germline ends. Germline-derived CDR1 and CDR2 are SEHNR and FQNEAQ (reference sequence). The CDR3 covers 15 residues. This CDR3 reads CASSSPPRVRDIQYF. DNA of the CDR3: TGTGCCAGCAGCTCGCCTCCCAGGGTGCGGGACATTCAGTACTTC.

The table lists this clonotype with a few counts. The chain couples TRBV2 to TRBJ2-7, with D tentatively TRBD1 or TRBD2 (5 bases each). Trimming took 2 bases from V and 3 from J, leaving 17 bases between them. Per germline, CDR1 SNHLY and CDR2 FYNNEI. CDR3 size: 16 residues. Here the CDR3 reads CASSEPGPIVNYEQYF. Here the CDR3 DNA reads TGTGCCAGCAGTGAACCGGGACCCATCGTGAACTACGAGCAGTACTTC.

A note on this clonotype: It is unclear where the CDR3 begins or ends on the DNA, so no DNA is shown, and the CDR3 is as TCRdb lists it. This chain's CDR3 is CASSLVGEGNNERYF. J is TRBJ2-1 and V is TRBV7-2. The CDR3 comprises 15 residues, both ends counted. Germline V gene data show CDR1 as SGHTA and CDR2 as FQGNSA.